This T cell receptor beta chain is drawn from a study of T cells in Graves' hyperthyroidism and ophthalmopathy. At least ten counts were recorded for this clonotype. This may arise from a read error, as a much more abundant clone is one base away. Using RNA transcripts as the source, TCR beta CDR3 regions were amplified. The primer set for the first-round RT-PCR of the TCR CDR3 was HTBI. TCRdb re-derived calls from the multiplex PCR reads in MiXCR, one entry per CDR3 protein. Seen here are hundreds of thousands of distinct CDR3 sequences, under 15% observed once, and the top ten hold roughly 4.3%. From germline, CDR1 is MNHNS and CDR2 SASEGT. The CDR3 sequence is 15 residues long.

The source material was blood. This TCR was sampled from a woman aged 40 to 50 with Graves' ophthalmopathy. The gene calls are TRBV6-1 and TRBJ1-3; 8 nucleotides align to TRBD1. The CDR3 DNA reads TGTGCCAGCAGACAAGACAGGGGTCTTGGAAACACCATGTATTTT. This codes for CASRQDRGLGNTMYF.